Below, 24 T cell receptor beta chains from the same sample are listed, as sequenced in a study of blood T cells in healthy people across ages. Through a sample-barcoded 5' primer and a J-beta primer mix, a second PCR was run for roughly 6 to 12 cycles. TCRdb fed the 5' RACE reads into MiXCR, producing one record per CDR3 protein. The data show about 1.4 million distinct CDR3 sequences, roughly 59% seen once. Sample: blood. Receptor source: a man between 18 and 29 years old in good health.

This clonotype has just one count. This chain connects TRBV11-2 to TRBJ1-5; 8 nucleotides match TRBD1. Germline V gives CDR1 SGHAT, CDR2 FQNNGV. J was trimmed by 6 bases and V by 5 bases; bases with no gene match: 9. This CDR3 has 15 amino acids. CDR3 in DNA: TGTGCCAGCAGCCCTACACCGGACAGGGCTCAGCCCCAGCATTTT. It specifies CASSPTPDRAQPQHF.

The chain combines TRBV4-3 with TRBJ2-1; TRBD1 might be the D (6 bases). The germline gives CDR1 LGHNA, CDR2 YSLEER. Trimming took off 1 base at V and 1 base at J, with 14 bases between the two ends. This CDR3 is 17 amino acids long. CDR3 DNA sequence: TGCGCCAGCAGCCAAGGGGTCAGGGGTAATTCCTACAATGAGCAGTTCTTC. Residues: CASSQGVRGNSYNEQFF.

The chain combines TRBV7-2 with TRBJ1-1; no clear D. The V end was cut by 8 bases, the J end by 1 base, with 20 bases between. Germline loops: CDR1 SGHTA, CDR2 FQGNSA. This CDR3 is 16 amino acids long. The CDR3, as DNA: TGTGCCAGCCCCCTAAAGGGTGGGGTTACGAACACTGAAGCTTTCTTT. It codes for CASPLKGGVTNTEAFF.

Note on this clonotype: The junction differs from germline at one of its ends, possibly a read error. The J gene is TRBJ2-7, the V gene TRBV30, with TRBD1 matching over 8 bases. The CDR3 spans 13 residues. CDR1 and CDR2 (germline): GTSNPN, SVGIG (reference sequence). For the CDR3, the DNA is TGTGCCGGGAGACAGGGGAGGTCCTACGAGCAGTACTTC. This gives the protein CAGRQGRSYEQYF.

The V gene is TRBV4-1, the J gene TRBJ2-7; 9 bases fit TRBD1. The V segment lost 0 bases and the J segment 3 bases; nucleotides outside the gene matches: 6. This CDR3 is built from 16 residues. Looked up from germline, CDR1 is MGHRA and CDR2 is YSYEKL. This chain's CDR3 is CASSQDGRTGVYEQYF. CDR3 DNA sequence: TGCGCCAGCAGCCAAGATGGTAGGACAGGGGTCTACGAGCAGTACTTC.

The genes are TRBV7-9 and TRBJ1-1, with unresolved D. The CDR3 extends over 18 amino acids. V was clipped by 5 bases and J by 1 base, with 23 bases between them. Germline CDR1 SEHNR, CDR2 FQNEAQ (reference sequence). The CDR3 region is CASSLITGPHRRNTEAFF. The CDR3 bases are TGTGCCAGCAGCCTAATAACCGGGCCCCACCGCCGGAACACTGAAGCTTTCTTT. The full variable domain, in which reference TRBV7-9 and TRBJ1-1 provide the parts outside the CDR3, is DTGVSQNPRHKITKRGQNVTFRCDPISEHNRLYWYRQTLGQGPEFLTYFQNEAQLEKSRLLSDRFSAERPKGSFSTLEIQRTEQGDSAMYLCASSLITGPHRRNTEAFFGQGTRLTVV.

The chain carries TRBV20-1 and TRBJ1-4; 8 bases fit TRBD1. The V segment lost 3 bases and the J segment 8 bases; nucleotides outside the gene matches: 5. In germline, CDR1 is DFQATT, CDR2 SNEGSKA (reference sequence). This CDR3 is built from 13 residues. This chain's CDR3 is CSASGQGLEKLFF. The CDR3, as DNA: TGCAGTGCTAGTGGACAGGGCTTGGAAAAACTGTTTTTT.

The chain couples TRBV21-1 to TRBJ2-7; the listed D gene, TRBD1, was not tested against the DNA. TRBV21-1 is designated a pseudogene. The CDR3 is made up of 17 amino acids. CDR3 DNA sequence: TGTGCCAGCAGCTCTACCCAGGGGGGAAAGGTCTTCTACGAGCAGTACTTC. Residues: CASSSTQGGKVFYEQYF.

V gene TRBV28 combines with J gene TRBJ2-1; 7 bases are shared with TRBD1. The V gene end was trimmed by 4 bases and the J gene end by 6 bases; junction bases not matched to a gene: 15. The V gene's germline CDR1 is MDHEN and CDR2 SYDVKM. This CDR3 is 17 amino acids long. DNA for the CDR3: TGTGCCAGCAGTTATGGATCCGGGACAGCACTTTTCAATGAGCAGTTCTTC. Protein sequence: CASSYGSGTALFNEQFF.

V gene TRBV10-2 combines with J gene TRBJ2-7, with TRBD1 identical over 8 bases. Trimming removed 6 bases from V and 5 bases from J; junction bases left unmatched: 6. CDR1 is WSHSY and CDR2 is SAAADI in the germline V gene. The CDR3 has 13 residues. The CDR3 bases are TGCGCCAGCAGGACGGACAGGGTGAACGAGCAGTACTTC. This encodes CASRTDRVNEQYF.

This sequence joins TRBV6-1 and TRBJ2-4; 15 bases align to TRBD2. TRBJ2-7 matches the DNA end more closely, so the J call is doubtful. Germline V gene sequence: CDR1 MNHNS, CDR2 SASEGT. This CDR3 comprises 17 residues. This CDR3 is CASSPGLAGGHSYEQYF. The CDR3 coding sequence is TGTGCCAGCAGTCCGGGACTAGCGGGAGGCCACTCCTACGAGCAGTACTTC.

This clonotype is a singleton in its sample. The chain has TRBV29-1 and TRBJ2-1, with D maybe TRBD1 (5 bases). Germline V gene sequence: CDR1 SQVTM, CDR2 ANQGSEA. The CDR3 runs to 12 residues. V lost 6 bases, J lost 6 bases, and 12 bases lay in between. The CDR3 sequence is CSVPGQSNEQFF. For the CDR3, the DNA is TGCAGCGTGCCAGGGCAGTCCAATGAGCAGTTCTTC.

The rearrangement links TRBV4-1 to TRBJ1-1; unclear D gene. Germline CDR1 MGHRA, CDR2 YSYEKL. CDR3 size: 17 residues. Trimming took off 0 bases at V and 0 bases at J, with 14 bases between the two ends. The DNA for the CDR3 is TGCGCCAGCAGCCAAGATCTTGGCAGACGAATGAACACTGAAGCTTTCTTT. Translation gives CASSQDLGRRMNTEAFF.

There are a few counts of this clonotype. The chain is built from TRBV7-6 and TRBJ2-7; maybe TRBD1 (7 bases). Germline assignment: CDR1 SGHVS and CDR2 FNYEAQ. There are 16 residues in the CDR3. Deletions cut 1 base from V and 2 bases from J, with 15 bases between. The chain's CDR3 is CASSLGRDRHPYEQYF. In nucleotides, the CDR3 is TGTGCCAGCAGCTTAGGGAGGGACAGACACCCCTACGAGCAGTACTTC. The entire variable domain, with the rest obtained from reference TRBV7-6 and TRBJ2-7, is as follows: GAGVSQSPRYKVTKRGQDVALRCDPISGHVSLYWYRQALGQGPEFLTYFNYEAQQDKSGLPNDRFSAERPEGSISTLTIQRTEQRDSAMYRCASSLGRDRHPYEQYFGPGTRLTVT.

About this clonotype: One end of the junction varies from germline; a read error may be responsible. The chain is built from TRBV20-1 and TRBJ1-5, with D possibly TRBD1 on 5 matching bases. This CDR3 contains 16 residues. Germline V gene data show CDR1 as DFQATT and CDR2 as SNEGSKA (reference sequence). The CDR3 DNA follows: TGCAGTGCAAGAGGGGAGCGGCCATATAGCAATCAGCCCCAGCATTTT. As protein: CSARGERPYSNQPQHF.

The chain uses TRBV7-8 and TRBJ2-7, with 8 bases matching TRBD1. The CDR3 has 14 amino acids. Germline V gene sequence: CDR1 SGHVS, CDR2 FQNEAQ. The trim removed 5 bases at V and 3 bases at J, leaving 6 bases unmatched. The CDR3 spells CASSKPTGGYEQYF. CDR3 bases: TGTGCCAGCAGCAAACCTACAGGGGGCTACGAGCAGTACTTC.

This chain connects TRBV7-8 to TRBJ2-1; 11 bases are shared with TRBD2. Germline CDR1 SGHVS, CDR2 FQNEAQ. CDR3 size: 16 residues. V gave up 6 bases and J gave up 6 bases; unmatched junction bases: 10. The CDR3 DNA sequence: TGTGCCAGCAGATATAGCGGGACTAGCGGACCCAATGAGCAGTTCTTC. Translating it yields CASRYSGTSGPNEQFF.

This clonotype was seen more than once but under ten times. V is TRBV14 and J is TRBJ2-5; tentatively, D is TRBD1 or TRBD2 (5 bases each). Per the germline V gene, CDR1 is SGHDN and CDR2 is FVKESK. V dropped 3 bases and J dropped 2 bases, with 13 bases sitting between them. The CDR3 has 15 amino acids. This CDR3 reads CASSQATRGQETQYF. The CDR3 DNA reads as TGTGCCAGCAGCCAGGCGACGAGGGGACAAGAGACCCAGTACTTC. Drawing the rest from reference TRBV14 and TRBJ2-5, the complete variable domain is EAGVTQFPSHSVIEKGQTVTLRCDPISGHDNLYWYRRVMGKEIKFLLHFVKESKQDESGMPNNRFLAERTGGTYSTLKVQPAELEDSGVYFCASSQATRGQETQYFGPGTRLLVL.

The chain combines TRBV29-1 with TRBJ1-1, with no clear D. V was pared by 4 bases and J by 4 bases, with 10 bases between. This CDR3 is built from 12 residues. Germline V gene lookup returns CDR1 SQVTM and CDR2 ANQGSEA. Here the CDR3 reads CSVVGLATEAFF. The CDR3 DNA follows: TGCAGCGTTGTCGGTCTGGCCACTGAAGCTTTCTTT.

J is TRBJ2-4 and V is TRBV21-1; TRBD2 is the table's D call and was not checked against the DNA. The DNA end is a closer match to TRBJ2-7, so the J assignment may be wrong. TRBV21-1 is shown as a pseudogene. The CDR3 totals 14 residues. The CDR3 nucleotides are TGTGCCAGCCCTACGACTAGCGGGAGAAACGAGCAGTACTTC. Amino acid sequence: CASPTTSGRNEQYF.

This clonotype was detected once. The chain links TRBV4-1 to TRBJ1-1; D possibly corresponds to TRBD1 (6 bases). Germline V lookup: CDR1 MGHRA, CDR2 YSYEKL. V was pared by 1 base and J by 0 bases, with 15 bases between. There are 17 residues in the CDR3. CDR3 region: CASSQGGLLPMNTEAFF. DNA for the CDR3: TGCGCCAGCAGCCAAGGGGGGCTCCTCCCCATGAACACTGAAGCTTTCTTT.

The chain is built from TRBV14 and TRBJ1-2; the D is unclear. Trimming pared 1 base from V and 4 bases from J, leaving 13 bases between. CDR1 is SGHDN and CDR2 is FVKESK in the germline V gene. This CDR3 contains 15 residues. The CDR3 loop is CASSQAGSGFYGYTF. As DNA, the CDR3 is TGTGCCAGCAGCCAAGCCGGCTCAGGATTCTATGGCTACACCTTC.

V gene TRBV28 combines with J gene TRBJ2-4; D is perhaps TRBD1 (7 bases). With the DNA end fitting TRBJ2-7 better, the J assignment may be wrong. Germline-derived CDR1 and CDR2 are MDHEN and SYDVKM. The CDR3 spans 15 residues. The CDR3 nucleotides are TGTGCCAGCAGGTCCCCGACAGGGAGGAATAGCGAGCAGTACTTC. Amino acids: CASRSPTGRNSEQYF.

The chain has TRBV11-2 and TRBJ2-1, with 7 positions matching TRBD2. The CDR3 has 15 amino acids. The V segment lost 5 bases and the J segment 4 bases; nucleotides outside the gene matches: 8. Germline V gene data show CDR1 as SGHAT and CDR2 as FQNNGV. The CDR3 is CASSLPSGDYNEQFF. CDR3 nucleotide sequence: TGTGCCAGCAGCCTACCAAGCGGGGATTACAATGAGCAGTTCTTC.